This T cell receptor beta chain was captured by sequencing in a study of blood T cell repertoires in COVID-19. Study-wide context: Sources were T cells, B-cell-depleted T cells, or PBMCs; the material itself was cDNA or gDNA.

The CDR3 runs 15 residues. CDR1 is MNHNS, CDR2 SASEGT, per germline. Trimming cost V 3 bases and J 7 bases; bases outside gene matches: 7. Seattle's cohort entered during active infection and was followed longitudinally. Per the original methods: The assay estimated nucleated cells by amplifying reference gene primers. Produced via immunoSEQ multiplex PCR; TCRdb's table is partial and in-frame only. V, J and clone size reflect that table, while D and trimming were determined from the DNA. Among around 160,000 clones, 75% to 90% were seen once, and the ten largest hold around 8%. This TCR derives from an older woman with COVID-19, enrolled during active disease. The chain is built from TRBV6-1 and TRBJ1-4; 8 positions agree with TRBD1. The specimen sequenced was peripheral blood. The chain's CDR3 is CASSDGQGMSEKLFF. In DNA form, the CDR3 reads TGTGCCAGCAGTGATGGACAGGGCATGAGTGAAAAACTGTTTTTT.